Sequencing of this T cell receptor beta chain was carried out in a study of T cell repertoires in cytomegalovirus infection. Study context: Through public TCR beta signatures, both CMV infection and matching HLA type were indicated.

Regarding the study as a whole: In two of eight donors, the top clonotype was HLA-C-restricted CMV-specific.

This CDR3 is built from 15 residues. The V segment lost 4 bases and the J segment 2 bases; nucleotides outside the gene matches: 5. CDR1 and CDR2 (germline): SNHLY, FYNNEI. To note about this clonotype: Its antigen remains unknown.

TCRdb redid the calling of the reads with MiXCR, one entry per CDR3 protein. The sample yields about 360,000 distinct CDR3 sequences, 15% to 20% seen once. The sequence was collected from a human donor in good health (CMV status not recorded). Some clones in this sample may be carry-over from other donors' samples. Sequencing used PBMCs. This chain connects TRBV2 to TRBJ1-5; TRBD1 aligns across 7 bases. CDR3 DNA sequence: TGTGCCAGCAGTGGCACAGGGGCTGGCAATCAGCCCCAGCATTTT. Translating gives CASSGTGAGNQPQHF.